The 28 T cell receptor beta chains below all came from one sample that was sequenced in a study of tumor and adjacent non-tumor tissue in lung cancer. The template was RNA from unsorted bulk tissue. The normal lung tissue was taken more than 3 cm from the tumor edge. A modified ARM-PCR protocol with three rounds of nested PCR amplified TCRbeta. One entry per CDR3 protein, called by TCRdb with MiXCR from the multiplex PCR reads. The sample has 60,000 or so distinct CDR3 sequences, around two thirds seen once. The specimen was distant non-tumor lung tissue. The receptors derive from a man aged 65 to 85 with non-small cell lung cancer.

This clonotype was seen ten or more times. The chain is built from TRBV7-9 and TRBJ1-4; D not resolved. The CDR3 runs to 16 residues. Trimming removed 5 bases at V and 3 bases at J, with 16 bases between. Looked up from germline, CDR1 is SEHNR and CDR2 is FQNEAQ (reference sequence). CDR3 sequence reads: CASSTRGGEPNEKLFF. The CDR3 coding sequence is TGTGCCAGCAGCACCCGTGGAGGAGAGCCTAATGAAAAACTGTTTTTT.

Points on this clonotype: Germline and junction disagree at one end, which may indicate a read error. J is TRBJ2-7 and V is TRBV4-1; D not resolved. The CDR3 is 14 amino acids. CDR1 is MGHRA and CDR2 is YSYEKL in the germline V gene. The CDR3 nucleotides read TGCACCAGCAGCCAAGCAGACAACTCCTACGAGCAGTACTTC. Amino acid sequence: CTSSQADNSYEQYF.

This clonotype has at least ten counts. J is TRBJ2-7 and V is TRBV20-1, with unresolved D. The germline CDR1 and CDR2 sequences are DFQATT and SNEGSKA (reference sequence). The V gene lost 4 bases and the J gene lost 4 bases, with 14 bases spanning the gap. The CDR3 length is 13 residues. The CDR3 sequence is CSAIQATGYEQYF. The CDR3 DNA reads TGCAGTGCTATCCAGGCCACTGGATACGAGCAGTACTTC.

For this clonotype: The CDR3 does not close with the conserved phenylalanine or tryptophan, likely indicating a read error. This rearrangement joins TRBV29-1 to TRBJ2-1, with D possibly being TRBD2 (7 bases). The CDR3 loop spans 16 amino acids. From germline, CDR1 is SQVTM and CDR2 ANQGSEA. CDR3 nucleotide sequence: TGCAACGTTGAAGATAGGGGGGGAGGGCGCCCAAATGAGCAGTTCCTC. This translates into CNVEDRGGGRPNEQFL.

Ten or more counts support this clonotype. This sequence joins TRBV5-8 and TRBJ1-2; D may be TRBD1 (6 bases). The V end was cut by 4 bases, the J end by 6 bases, with 13 bases between. This CDR3 is built from 13 residues. CDR1 and CDR2 (germline): SGHTS, YDEGEE. CDR3: CASSAWTVNGYTF. For the CDR3, the DNA is TGTGCCAGCAGCGCCTGGACAGTAAATGGCTACACCTTC.

This clonotype showed up many times. The V and J genes are TRBV6-1 and TRBJ1-2; TRBD1 aligns across 10 bases. With V trimmed by 4 bases and J by 4 bases, 12 bases remained unmatched. The CDR3 totals 17 residues. Germline assignment: CDR1 MNHNS and CDR2 SASEGT. CDR3 coding DNA: TGTGCCAGCAGTGTAAGACGGACCCGGGACAGGGGCTATGGCTACACCTTC. It encodes CASSVRRTRDRGYGYTF.

This clonotype came up a few times. The chain uses TRBV20-1 and TRBJ2-1, with no clear D. V shed 7 bases and J shed 7 bases, with 14 bases lying between them. CDR1 DFQATT and CDR2 SNEGSKA come from the germline V gene (reference sequence). This CDR3 has 12 amino acids. CDR3 region: CSVSPGQNEQFF. The CDR3 nucleotides are TGCAGTGTTAGCCCTGGGCAGAATGAGCAGTTCTTC.

This clonotype has a single count. A read error is likely, as this CDR3 ends without the conserved phenylalanine or tryptophan. It is unclear where the CDR3 begins or ends on the DNA, so no DNA is shown, and the CDR3 is as TCRdb lists it. This chain uses TRBV20-1 with TRBJ1-4; the table's D gene call, TRBD1, was not cross checked with the DNA. CDR1 and CDR2 from the germline V gene are DFQATT and SNEGSKA (reference sequence). The CDR3 is 11 residues long, ends included. CDR3 in amino acids: CSAATTGHPFS.

The V gene is TRBV11-2, the J gene TRBJ2-7; 10 bases are shared with TRBD1. The CDR3 runs to 15 residues. In germline, CDR1 is SGHAT, CDR2 FQNNGV. CDR3 in amino acids: CTISLPRTGGYEQYF. The CDR3 region has the DNA TGTACCATCAGCTTACCCCGGACAGGGGGCTACGAGCAGTACTTC.

In the case of this clonotype: At one end, the junction sequence differs from germline, possibly due to a read error. The chain couples TRBV12-3 or TRBV12-4 to TRBJ2-2; 8 positions agree with TRBD2. The CDR3 loop spans 16 amino acids. In DNA, the CDR3 is TGCGCCAGCAGTTTCGGCCCGGGAGGGGGGACCGGGGAGCTGTCTTTT. The encoded protein is CASSFGPGGGTGELSF.

At least ten counts were recorded for this clonotype. This chain joins TRBV4-1 and TRBJ2-1, with D tentatively TRBD1 (6 bases). CDR3 length: 17 residues. Trimming stripped 0 bases from V and 10 bases from J, with 22 bases between. Per germline, CDR1 MGHRA and CDR2 YSYEKL. The CDR3 DNA is TGCGCCAGCAGCCAAGAGGCATGGCAGGGGCCTCAGGGCGAGCAGTTCTTC. Translation gives CASSQEAWQGPQGEQFF.

Many counts were recorded for this clonotype. The chain couples TRBV10-3 to TRBJ1-2; D gene uncertain. Looked up from germline, CDR1 is ENHRY and CDR2 is SYGVKD. The CDR3 loop spans 12 amino acids. The V end lost 2 bases, the J end lost 6 bases, and 7 bases lay between the germline ends. DNA of the CDR3: TGTGCCATCAGTGAGGGAAGTGATGGCTACACCTTC. Translation gives CAISEGSDGYTF.

For this clonotype: This likely comes from a read error, as the CDR3 has no conserved phenylalanine or tryptophan at its end. This chain connects TRBV12-3 or TRBV12-4 to TRBJ1-1; D remains unclear. The CDR3 totals 13 residues. The germline V and J ends were trimmed by 4 bases and 6 bases, with 12 bases remaining between them. CDR3 residues: CASSWLEASEAFL. CDR3 in DNA: TGTGCCAGCAGTTGGTTAGAGGCGTCTGAAGCTTTCCTT.

This clonotype was observed a single time. One end of the junction fails to match germline, which may point to a read error. This chain uses TRBV28 with TRBJ1-6; 8 bases fit TRBD1. CDR3 length: 15 amino acids. The germline CDR1 and CDR2 sequences are MDHEN and SYDVKM. CDR3 sequence (DNA): TGTGCCAGCATTTTGCCCGGACAGGGTGTCTTTGGGCTCCACTTC. The encoded protein is CASILPGQGVFGLHF. The full variable domain, with the rest looked up from reference TRBV28 and TRBJ1-6, is DVKVTQSSRYLVKRTGEKVFLECVQDMDHENMFWYRQDPGLGLRLIYFSYDVKMKEKGDIPEGYSVSREKKERFSLILESASTNQTSMYLCASILPGQGVFGLHFGNGTRLTVT.

Sample share makes this clonotype medium-sized (0.01 to 0.1%). The rearrangement joins TRBV6-2 or TRBV6-3 to TRBJ1-5; possibly TRBD1 for D (5 bases). V was pared by 6 bases and J by 2 bases, with 14 bases between. The CDR3 totals 15 residues. Germline V lookup: CDR1 MNHEY, CDR2 SVGEGT. CDR3 DNA: TGTGCCAGCAGCCTACAGGAATTCGGCAATCAGCCCCAGCATTTT. Translated, it gives CASSLQEFGNQPQHF.

This chain connects TRBV14 to TRBJ2-3, with a tentative D call TRBD2 (6 bases). V lost 3 bases and J lost 6, with 16 bases in between. The germline gives CDR1 SGHDN, CDR2 FVKESK. This CDR3 spans 15 amino acids. CDR3: CASSHEGLALDTQYF. The CDR3 coding sequence is TGTGCCAGCAGCCACGAGGGACTCGCCTTGGATACGCAGTATTTT.

This clonotype has only a few counts. The chain has TRBV20-1 and TRBJ2-1; D may be TRBD1 or TRBD2 (7 bases each). V was pared by 5 bases and J by 10 bases, with 15 bases between. CDR1 DFQATT and CDR2 SNEGSKA come from the germline V gene (reference sequence). This CDR3 contains 12 residues. The CDR3 is CSAFPGGVEQFF. CDR3 DNA: TGCAGTGCTTTTCCAGGGGGGGTGGAGCAGTTCTTC.

Remarks on this clonotype: One end of the junction is discordant with germline, which a read error may explain. The CDR3 loop is CASTGTLYDEQFF. CDR3 nucleotide sequence: TGTGCAAGCACGGGGACACTGTACGATGAGCAGTTCTTC. The chain links TRBV6-1 to TRBJ2-1; D possibly corresponds to TRBD1 (6 bases). Germline-derived CDR1 and CDR2 are MNHNS and SASEGT. CDR3 length equals 13 residues.

With respect to this clonotype: Compared with germline, one end of the junction differs, possibly owing to a read error. The chain recombines TRBV6-5 with TRBJ2-1; maybe TRBD1 (5 bases). The germline CDR1 and CDR2 sequences are MNHEY and SVGAGI. The CDR3 spans 16 residues. DNA for the CDR3: TGTGCCAACAGTTCCAAGGGGATGGCCTACCCCAATGAGCAGTTCTTC. It yields the protein CANSSKGMAYPNEQFF.

On this clonotype: Just one base apart from a much larger clone, this may be a read error. The CDR3 end shows no conserved phenylalanine or tryptophan, and so a read error is likely. The J gene is TRBJ1-5, the V gene TRBV20-1; D is unclear. The CDR3 totals 13 residues. Deletions cut 3 bases from V and 1 base from J, with 7 bases between. CDR1 DFQATT and CDR2 SNEGSKA come from the germline V gene (reference sequence). CDR3 residues: CSASRRSNQPQHS. The CDR3 nucleotides read TGCAGTGCTAGTCGGAGGAGCAATCAGCCCCAGCATTCT.

About this clonotype: A much larger clone differs from this one at a single base, so this may be a read error. V usage is TRBV12-3 or TRBV12-4 and J usage is TRBJ2-2, with 9 bases aligning to TRBD1. This CDR3 comprises 16 residues. V was pared by 6 bases and J by 0 bases, with 5 bases of the junction left unmatched. The CDR3 DNA sequence: TGTGCCAGCAGGAGGACAGGGGTGTCGAACACCGGGGAGCTGTTTTTT. This gives the protein CASRRTGVSNTGELFF.

Regarding this clonotype: This may arise from a read error, as a much more abundant clone is one base away. The chain is built from TRBV6-1 and TRBJ1-5; D might be TRBD1 (6 bases). Per germline, CDR1 MNHNS and CDR2 SASEGT. This CDR3 spans 14 amino acids. Trimming left V 1 base short and J 6 bases short, with 10 bases between. For the CDR3, the DNA is TGTGCCAGCAGTGAAGACACAGGGAGTCAGCCCCAGCATTTT. This codes for CASSEDTGSQPQHF.

With regard to this clonotype: An end of the junction differs from the germline gene, which may be a read error. The chain uses TRBV4-2 and TRBJ2-7; 7 positions match TRBD2. From germline, CDR1 is LGHNA and CDR2 YNFKEQ. The CDR3 sequence is 15 residues long. Written as DNA, the CDR3 is TGTGCCAGCATCCAAGTGTCTAGCGGACCCTACGGGCGGTACTTC. Encoded protein: CASIQVSSGPYGRYF.

This clonotype was observed many times. The chain joins TRBV5-4 to TRBJ2-7; TRBD2 aligns across 9 bases. Germline loops: CDR1 SGHNT, CDR2 YYREEE (reference sequence). The CDR3 covers 16 residues. The junction had 14 bases not matched to a gene; V was cut back by 4 bases and J by 6 bases. Here the CDR3 DNA reads TGTGCCAGCAGCACCGGGACTAGCCGAGGCCTCTCCGAGCAGTACTTC. Protein: CASSTGTSRGLSEQYF.

Concerning this clonotype: A junction end diverges from the germline sequence, so it may reflect a read error. The chain uses TRBV7-7 and TRBJ2-1; no definite D call. Per the germline V gene, CDR1 is SSHAT and CDR2 is FNYEAQ (reference sequence). This CDR3 comprises 13 residues. The CDR3 nucleotides are TGTGCTAGCACCAAGTCAGTAGGGAATGAGCAGTTCTTC. It specifies CASTKSVGNEQFF. Full variable domain (missing parts from reference TRBV7-7 and TRBJ2-1): GAGVSQSPRYKVTKRGQDVTLRCDPISSHATLYWYQQALGQGPEFLTYFNYEAQPDKSGLPSDRFSAERPEGSISTLTIQRTEQRDSAMYRCASTKSVGNEQFFGPGTRLTVL.

This clonotype was observed a few times. This sequence joins TRBV23-1 and TRBJ2-2; 8 positions agree with TRBD2. TRBV23-1 is marked as an open reading frame, function uncertain. J was trimmed by 6 bases and V by 10 bases; bases with no gene match: 22. The CDR3 is made up of 18 amino acids. CDR3: CATYHSASGPGAAGELFF. The CDR3 bases are TGCGCCACCTATCACTCGGCTAGCGGGCCTGGGGCGGCCGGGGAGCTGTTTTTT.

As to this clonotype: A read error may produce the germline difference seen at one junction end. The chain links TRBV5-5 to TRBJ2-5; TRBD2 is a possible D gene (5 bases). Germline V gene sequence: CDR1 SGHKS, CDR2 YYEKEE (reference sequence). This CDR3 spans 16 amino acids. The CDR3 reads CASNPGWALRDVAQYF. The DNA of the CDR3 is TGTGCCAGCAACCCCGGCTGGGCCCTACGGGATGTGGCCCAATACTTC.

About this clonotype itself: A much larger clone sits a single nucleotide away, making a read error possible. The genes are TRBV11-2 and TRBJ1-5; D remains unclear. V was trimmed by 2 bases and J by 2 bases, leaving 13 bases between them. CDR3 size: 16 residues. CDR1 SGHAT and CDR2 FQNNGV come from the germline V gene. CDR3 sequence reads: CASSLKIGDGNQPQHF. The CDR3 DNA is TGTGCCAGCAGCTTAAAGATCGGCGATGGCAATCAGCCCCAGCATTTT.